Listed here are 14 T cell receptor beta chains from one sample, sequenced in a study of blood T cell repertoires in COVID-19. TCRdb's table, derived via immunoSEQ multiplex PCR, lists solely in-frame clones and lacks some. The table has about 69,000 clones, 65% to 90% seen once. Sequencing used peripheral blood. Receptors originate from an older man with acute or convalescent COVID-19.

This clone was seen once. The CDR3 DNA sequence: TGCGCCAGCAGCCAGGGGGGGGACAGGGACAATCAGCCCCAGCATTTT. Translation gives CASSQGGDRDNQPQHF. The chain couples TRBV4-1 to TRBJ1-5, with 9 bases matching TRBD1. J was trimmed by 3 bases and V by 3 bases; bases with no gene match: 6. Per germline, CDR1 MGHRA and CDR2 YSYEKL. The CDR3 length is 16 residues.

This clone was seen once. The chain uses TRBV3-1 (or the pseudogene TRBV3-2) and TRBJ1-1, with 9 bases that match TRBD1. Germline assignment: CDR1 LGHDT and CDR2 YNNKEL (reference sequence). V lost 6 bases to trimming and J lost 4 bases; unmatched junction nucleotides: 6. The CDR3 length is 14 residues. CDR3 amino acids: CASRGTGIGTEAFF. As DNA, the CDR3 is TGTGCCAGCAGAGGGACAGGGATTGGCACTGAAGCTTTCTTT.

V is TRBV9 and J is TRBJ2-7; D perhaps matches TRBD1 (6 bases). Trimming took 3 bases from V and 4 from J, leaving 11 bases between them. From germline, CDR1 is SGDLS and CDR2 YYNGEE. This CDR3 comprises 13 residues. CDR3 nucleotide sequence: TGTGCCAGCAGCGCAGGGGTTTGGTACGAGCAGTACTTC. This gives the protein CASSAGVWYEQYF. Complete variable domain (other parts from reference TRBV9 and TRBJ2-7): DSGVTQTPKHLITATGQRVTLRCSPRSGDLSVYWYQQSLDQGLQFLIQYYNGEERAKGNILERFSAQQFPDLHSELNLSSLELGDSALYFCASSAGVWYEQYFGPGTRLTVT.

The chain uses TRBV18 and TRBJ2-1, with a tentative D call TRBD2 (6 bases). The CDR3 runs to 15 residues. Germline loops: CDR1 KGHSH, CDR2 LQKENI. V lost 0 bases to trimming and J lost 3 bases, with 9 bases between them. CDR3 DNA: TGTGCCAGCTCACCACCGTCGGACTACTACAATGAGCAGTTCTTC. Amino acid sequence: CASSPPSDYYNEQFF.

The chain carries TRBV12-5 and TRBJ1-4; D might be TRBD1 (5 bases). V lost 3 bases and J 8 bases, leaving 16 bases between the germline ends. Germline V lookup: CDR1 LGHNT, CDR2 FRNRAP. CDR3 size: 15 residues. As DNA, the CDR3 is TGTGCTAGTGGTTTTCAGGGCGGCCCTGGGGAAAAACTGTTTTTT. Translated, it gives CASGFQGGPGEKLFF.

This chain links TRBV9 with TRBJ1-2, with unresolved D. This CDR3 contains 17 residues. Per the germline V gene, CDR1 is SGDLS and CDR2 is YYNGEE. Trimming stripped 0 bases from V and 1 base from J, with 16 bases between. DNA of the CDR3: TGTGCCAGCAGCGTAGGAAGCCCCGGACTGTTTAACTATGGCTACACCTTC. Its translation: CASSVGSPGLFNYGYTF.

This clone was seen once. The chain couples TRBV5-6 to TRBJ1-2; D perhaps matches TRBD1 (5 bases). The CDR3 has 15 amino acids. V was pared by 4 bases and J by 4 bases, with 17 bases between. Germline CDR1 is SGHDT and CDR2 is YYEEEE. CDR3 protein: CASSAGRLIGYGYTF. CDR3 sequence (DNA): TGTGCCAGCAGCGCGGGACGCCTTATTGGCTATGGCTACACCTTC.

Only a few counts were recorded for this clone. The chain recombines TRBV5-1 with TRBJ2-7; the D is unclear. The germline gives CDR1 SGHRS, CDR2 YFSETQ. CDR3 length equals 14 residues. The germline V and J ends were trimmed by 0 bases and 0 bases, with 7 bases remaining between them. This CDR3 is CASSLAKPSYEQYF. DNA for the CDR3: TGCGCCAGCAGCTTGGCCAAGCCCTCCTACGAGCAGTACTTC.

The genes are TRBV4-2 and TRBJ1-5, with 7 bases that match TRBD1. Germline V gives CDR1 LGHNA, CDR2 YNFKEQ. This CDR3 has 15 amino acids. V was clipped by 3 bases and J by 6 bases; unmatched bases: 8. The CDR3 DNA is TGTGCCAGCAGCCAGGAAGACAGGGACGGTCAGCCCCAGCATTTT. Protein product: CASSQEDRDGQPQHF.

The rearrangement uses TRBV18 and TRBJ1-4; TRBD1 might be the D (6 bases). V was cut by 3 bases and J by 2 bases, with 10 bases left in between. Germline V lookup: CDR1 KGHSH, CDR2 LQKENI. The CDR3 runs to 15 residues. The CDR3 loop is CASSPNRATNEKLFF. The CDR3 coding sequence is TGTGCCAGCTCACCTAACAGGGCTACTAATGAAAAACTGTTTTTT.

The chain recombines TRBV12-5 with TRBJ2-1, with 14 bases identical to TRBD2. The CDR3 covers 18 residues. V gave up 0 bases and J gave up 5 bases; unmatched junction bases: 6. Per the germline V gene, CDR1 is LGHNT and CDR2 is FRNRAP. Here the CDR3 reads CASGLVPRTSGRNNEQFF. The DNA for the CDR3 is TGTGCTAGTGGTTTGGTACCAAGGACTAGCGGGAGGAACAATGAGCAGTTCTTC. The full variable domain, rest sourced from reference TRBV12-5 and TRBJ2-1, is DARVTQTPRHKVTEMGQEVTMRCQPILGHNTVFWYRQTMMQGLELLAYFRNRAPLDDSGMPKDRFSAEMPDATLATLKIQPSEPRDSAVYFCASGLVPRTSGRNNEQFFGPGTRLTVL.

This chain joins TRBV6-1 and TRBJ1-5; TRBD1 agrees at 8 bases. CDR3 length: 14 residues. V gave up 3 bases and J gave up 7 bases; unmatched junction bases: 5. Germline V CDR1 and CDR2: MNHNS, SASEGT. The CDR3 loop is CASSELDRGQPQHF. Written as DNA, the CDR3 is TGTGCCAGCAGTGAGCTCGACAGGGGCCAGCCCCAGCATTTT.

This CDR3 is CASSFREGPPFEQYF. CDR3 nucleotide sequence: TGCGCCAGCAGCTTCCGGGAGGGACCCCCCTTCGAGCAGTACTTC. The chain has TRBV5-1 and TRBJ2-7; 8 bases match TRBD2. This CDR3 spans 15 amino acids. After removal of 2 bases from V and 6 bases from J, the junction contained 10 bases not matched to a gene. Germline V CDR1 and CDR2: SGHRS, YFSETQ.

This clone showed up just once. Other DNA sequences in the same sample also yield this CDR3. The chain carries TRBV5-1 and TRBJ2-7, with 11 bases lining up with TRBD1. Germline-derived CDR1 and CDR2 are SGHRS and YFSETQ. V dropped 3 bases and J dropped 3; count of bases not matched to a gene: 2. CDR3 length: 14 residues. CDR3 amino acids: CASSSGTGGYEQYF. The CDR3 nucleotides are TGCGCCAGCAGCTCGGGGACAGGGGGCTACGAGCAGTACTTC.